This is a list of T cell receptor beta chains from one sample in a study of cytomegalovirus exposure and HLA in healthy donors. Libraries were prepared by immunoSEQ multiplex PCR; TCRdb keeps only in-frame clonotypes and omits some of them. In the table there are 90,000 to 120,000 clones, 81% of which are singletons. The specimen was PBMCs. The receptors were sampled from a man aged 30 to 45 in good health and CMV-seronegative. CDR3s include the opening cysteine and the closing phenylalanine or tryptophan. Each record gives: CDR3 length, clone size, D gene, V gene, J gene, CDR3 DNA, CDR3 protein. A D gene is named only where the DNA matches it firmly. Size is omitted from some rows. Given values are once, few, many or a class for expanded clones.

cdr3_length: 16; clone_size: -; d_call: -; v_call: TRBV7-6; j_call: TRBJ2-1; cdr3_nt: TGTGCCAGCAGCTTAGGGCCGCCGGGGGGCGACAATGAGCAGTTCTTC; cdr3_aa: CASSLGPPGGDNEQFF
cdr3_length: 14; clone_size: -; d_call: TRBD1; v_call: TRBV5-1; j_call: TRBJ2-7; cdr3_nt: TGCGCCAGCAGCACCGACAGGGGGCTCTCCGAGCAGTACTTC; cdr3_aa: CASSTDRGLSEQYF
cdr3_length: 12; clone_size: -; d_call: -; v_call: TRBV6-1; j_call: TRBJ1-2; cdr3_nt: TGTGCCAGCAGGGAGGTTAACTATGGCTACACCTTC; cdr3_aa: CASREVNYGYTF
cdr3_length: 19; clone_size: -; d_call: -; v_call: TRBV4-2; j_call: TRBJ1-5; cdr3_nt: TGTGCCAGCAGCCAAGGGCTGGTTATTGGGGGGTTCGGGCCGGAGCCCCAGCATTTT; cdr3_aa: CASSQGLVIGGFGPEPQHF
cdr3_length: 15; clone_size: -; d_call: -; v_call: TRBV28; j_call: TRBJ1-4; cdr3_nt: TGTGCCAGCAGTCTCTTCGGAACCGGGGGTGAAAAACTGTTTTTT; cdr3_aa: CASSLFGTGGEKLFF
cdr3_length: 15; clone_size: -; d_call: TRBD1; v_call: TRBV6-5; j_call: TRBJ2-1; cdr3_nt: TGTGCCAGCAGTTGGTGGCAGGGGGCAATCAATGAGCAGTTCTTC; cdr3_aa: CASSWWQGAINEQFF
cdr3_length: 14; clone_size: -; d_call: -; v_call: TRBV4-1; j_call: TRBJ1-4; cdr3_nt: TGCGCCAGCAGCCAATTTATTGGTGGCGAAAAACTGTTTTTT; cdr3_aa: CASSQFIGGEKLFF
cdr3_length: 14; clone_size: -; d_call: TRBD1; v_call: TRBV6-5; j_call: TRBJ2-1; cdr3_nt: TGTGCCAGCAGACCGGGACAGGGCTACAATGAGCAGTTCTTC; cdr3_aa: CASRPGQGYNEQFF
cdr3_length: 12; clone_size: -; d_call: -; v_call: TRBV30; j_call: TRBJ2-7; cdr3_nt: TGTGCCTTGGACACGGGTTCCTACGAGCAGTACTTC; cdr3_aa: CALDTGSYEQYF
cdr3_length: 15; clone_size: -; d_call: TRBD2; v_call: TRBV6-5; j_call: TRBJ2-3; cdr3_nt: TGTGCCAGCAGGGGGACTAGCGGGGGGCGGGATACGCAGTATTTT; cdr3_aa: CASRGTSGGRDTQYF
cdr3_length: 13; clone_size: -; d_call: -; v_call: TRBV2; j_call: TRBJ2-7; cdr3_nt: TGTGCCAGCAGGGCAGGGGTCTCCTACGAGCAGTACTTC; cdr3_aa: CASRAGVSYEQYF
cdr3_length: 13; clone_size: few; d_call: -; v_call: TRBV25-1; j_call: TRBJ2-1; cdr3_nt: TGTGCCAGCATATCCTCGTTGTACAATGAGCAGTTCTTC; cdr3_aa: CASISSLYNEQFF
cdr3_length: 15; clone_size: few; d_call: TRBD1; v_call: TRBV6-1; j_call: TRBJ2-7; cdr3_nt: TGTGCCAGCAGTACCCAAACAGGGGCGTCCTACGAGCAGTACTTC; cdr3_aa: CASSTQTGASYEQYF
cdr3_length: 15; clone_size: -; d_call: TRBD1; v_call: TRBV9; j_call: TRBJ2-4; cdr3_nt: TGTGCCAGCAGCGTAGGGCAGGGGGCAGCAAACATTCAGTACTTC; cdr3_aa: CASSVGQGAANIQYF
cdr3_length: 19; clone_size: few; d_call: TRBD2; v_call: TRBV4-1; j_call: TRBJ2-6; cdr3_nt: TGCGCCAGCAGCCTCCGACTAGCGGGAGGGCAAGCTGGGGCCAACGTCCTGACTTTC; cdr3_aa: CASSLRLAGGQAGANVLTF
cdr3_length: 15; clone_size: -; d_call: -; v_call: TRBV27; j_call: TRBJ2-1; cdr3_nt: TGTGCCAGCAGTTTGGGCCCAAGCTCCTACAATGAGCAGTTCTTC; cdr3_aa: CASSLGPSSYNEQFF
cdr3_length: 19; clone_size: once; d_call: TRBD2; v_call: TRBV6-1; j_call: TRBJ2-7; cdr3_nt: TGTGCCAGCAGTGGACGAACGGCCGAGGAACTAGCGGGAGAGGACGAGCAGTACTTC; cdr3_aa: CASSGRTAEELAGEDEQYF
cdr3_length: 14; clone_size: -; d_call: TRBD1; v_call: TRBV6-6; j_call: TRBJ1-2; cdr3_nt: TGTGCCAGCAGTTCCGCGACAGGGAGTTATGGCTACACCTTC; cdr3_aa: CASSSATGSYGYTF
cdr3_length: 14; clone_size: -; d_call: TRBD1; v_call: TRBV13; j_call: TRBJ1-3; cdr3_nt: TGTGCCAGCAGATCTCGACAGGGGGGAAACACCATATATTTT; cdr3_aa: CASRSRQGGNTIYF
cdr3_length: 14; clone_size: few; d_call: TRBD1; v_call: TRBV6-5; j_call: TRBJ2-1; cdr3_nt: TGTGCCAGCAGAGGAACTACAGGGGGCAATGAGCAGTTCTTC; cdr3_aa: CASRGTTGGNEQFF
cdr3_length: 17; clone_size: -; d_call: TRBD1; v_call: TRBV5-6; j_call: TRBJ1-2; cdr3_nt: TGTGCCAGCAACCCGGACCGCGACAGGGAAGGTCTCTATGGCTACACCTTC; cdr3_aa: CASNPDRDREGLYGYTF
cdr3_length: 15; clone_size: -; d_call: TRBD2; v_call: TRBV2; j_call: TRBJ2-3; cdr3_nt: TGTGCCAGCAGGGCGACTAGCGGGAGTCTGGATACGCAGTATTTT; cdr3_aa: CASRATSGSLDTQYF
cdr3_length: 17; clone_size: -; d_call: -; v_call: TRBV28; j_call: TRBJ1-4; cdr3_nt: TGTGCCAGCAGTTTAATTGCAGGTCTCCAGGGGAGCGAAAAACTGTTTTTT; cdr3_aa: CASSLIAGLQGSEKLFF
cdr3_length: 14; clone_size: -; d_call: -; v_call: TRBV29-1; j_call: TRBJ1-1; cdr3_nt: TGCAGCGCCCCCCCCCAGGGCCCTGAGACTGGAGCTTTCTTT; cdr3_aa: CSAPPQGPETGAFF
cdr3_length: 13; clone_size: -; d_call: TRBD2; v_call: TRBV7-8; j_call: TRBJ2-1; cdr3_nt: TGTGCCAGCAGGCCCCGGCTAGCGGGGCCTCAGTTCTTC; cdr3_aa: CASRPRLAGPQFF
cdr3_length: 13; clone_size: -; d_call: -; v_call: TRBV6-5; j_call: TRBJ2-2; cdr3_nt: TGTGCCAGCAGTACCCGTCCGAGCGGGGAGCTGTTTTTT; cdr3_aa: CASSTRPSGELFF
cdr3_length: 14; clone_size: -; d_call: -; v_call: TRBV30; j_call: TRBJ1-2; cdr3_nt: TGTGCCTGGAGGTGGCCCAATCCTTCCTATGGCTACACCTTC; cdr3_aa: CAWRWPNPSYGYTF
cdr3_length: 14; clone_size: -; d_call: TRBD1; v_call: TRBV7-6; j_call: TRBJ2-3; cdr3_nt: TGTGCCAGCAGCGCCCGGGACAGGGGCAATACGCAGTATTTT; cdr3_aa: CASSARDRGNTQYF
cdr3_length: 16; clone_size: -; d_call: TRBD2; v_call: TRBV7-2; j_call: TRBJ2-2; cdr3_nt: TGTGCCAGCAGCTCCTTGGGACTAGCGGGACTGGGGGAGCTGTTTTTT; cdr3_aa: CASSSLGLAGLGELFF
cdr3_length: 16; clone_size: once; d_call: -; v_call: TRBV5-8; j_call: TRBJ1-1; cdr3_nt: TGTGCCAGCACCCGTTGGTTAGGGCAGGGGAACACTGAAGCTTTCTTT; cdr3_aa: CASTRWLGQGNTEAFF
cdr3_length: 13; clone_size: -; d_call: TRBD1; v_call: TRBV5-1; j_call: TRBJ1-3; cdr3_nt: TGCGCCAGCAAACAGGGGTCTGGAAACACCATATATTTT; cdr3_aa: CASKQGSGNTIYF
cdr3_length: 14; clone_size: -; d_call: TRBD1; v_call: TRBV29-1; j_call: TRBJ1-2; cdr3_nt: TGCAGCGTTGAAGAGGCGACAGGGGGCCGGGGCTACACCTTC; cdr3_aa: CSVEEATGGRGYTF
cdr3_length: 15; clone_size: -; d_call: TRBD2; v_call: TRBV19; j_call: TRBJ2-7; cdr3_nt: TGTGCCAGTAGTATACCAGCGGGAGGGCCGAACGAGCAGTACTTC; cdr3_aa: CASSIPAGGPNEQYF
cdr3_length: 13; clone_size: -; d_call: -; v_call: TRBV15; j_call: TRBJ1-5; cdr3_nt: TGTGCCACCAGCAGGGCCACAGTACAGCCCCAGCATTTT; cdr3_aa: CATSRATVQPQHF
cdr3_length: 17; clone_size: -; d_call: TRBD2; v_call: TRBV7-9; j_call: TRBJ2-1; cdr3_nt: TGTGCCAGCAGCTCCCCCCCCGGGAGGGTTGGGGGCAATGAGCAGTTCTTC; cdr3_aa: CASSSPPGRVGGNEQFF
cdr3_length: 15; clone_size: -; d_call: -; v_call: TRBV30; j_call: TRBJ2-1; cdr3_nt: TGTGCCTGGACCACCGGGACACTGTCCTACAATGAGCAGTTCTTC; cdr3_aa: CAWTTGTLSYNEQFF
cdr3_length: 17; clone_size: once; d_call: TRBD2; v_call: TRBV7-9; j_call: TRBJ2-7; cdr3_nt: TGTGCCAGCAGCCCTAGCGGGGGGCCGCTCTCCTCCTACGAGCAGTACTTC; cdr3_aa: CASSPSGGPLSSYEQYF
cdr3_length: 14; clone_size: once; d_call: -; v_call: TRBV14; j_call: TRBJ1-2; cdr3_nt: TGTGCCAGCAGCCTTGATTTGACAGTTAATGGCTACACCTTC; cdr3_aa: CASSLDLTVNGYTF
cdr3_length: 17; clone_size: -; d_call: TRBD1; v_call: TRBV2; j_call: TRBJ1-2; cdr3_nt: TGTGCCAGCAGTTCGATGGGACAGCGAGAACTTAACTATGGCTACACCTTC; cdr3_aa: CASSSMGQRELNYGYTF
cdr3_length: 13; clone_size: -; d_call: -; v_call: TRBV30; j_call: TRBJ1-1; cdr3_nt: TGTGCCTGGATGACCAGGGTGCCCACTGAAGCTTTCTTT; cdr3_aa: CAWMTRVPTEAFF
cdr3_length: 11; clone_size: once; d_call: -; v_call: TRBV27; j_call: TRBJ2-7; cdr3_nt: TGTGCCAGCAGTGGAGGGGTCGAGCAGTACTTC; cdr3_aa: CASSGGVEQYF
cdr3_length: 17; clone_size: -; d_call: TRBD2; v_call: TRBV11-2; j_call: TRBJ2-3; cdr3_nt: TGTGCCAGCAGCCCTCTTAGCGGGGGGGCAAGCACAGATACGCAGTATTTT; cdr3_aa: CASSPLSGGASTDTQYF
cdr3_length: 14; clone_size: -; d_call: -; v_call: TRBV28; j_call: TRBJ2-7; cdr3_nt: TGTGCCAGCAGTTTAATTGGGCCCCCCTACGAGCAGTACTTC; cdr3_aa: CASSLIGPPYEQYF
cdr3_length: 15; clone_size: -; d_call: -; v_call: TRBV7-9; j_call: TRBJ2-5; cdr3_nt: TGTGCCAGCAGCCCCGCAGGGGCGGGTGGAGAGACCCAGTACTTC; cdr3_aa: CASSPAGAGGETQYF
cdr3_length: 15; clone_size: -; d_call: TRBD2; v_call: TRBV4-1; j_call: TRBJ2-1; cdr3_nt: TGCGCCAGCAGCCTCCAGCGGGAGGGCCACAATGAGCAGTTCTTC; cdr3_aa: CASSLQREGHNEQFF
cdr3_length: 12; clone_size: few; d_call: -; v_call: TRBV27; j_call: TRBJ2-7; cdr3_nt: TGTGCCAGCAGTACGAGCTCCTACGAGCAGTACTTC; cdr3_aa: CASSTSSYEQYF